The 26 T cell receptor beta chains below come from one sample, sequenced in a study of naive and memory T cell subsets. The beta constant-region primer was an equimolar mix of two oligonucleotides covering TRBC1 and TRBC2. Ligated cDNA was amplified by four rounds of PCR with nested alpha and beta constant-region primers and SP2. TCRdb re-analysed the UMI-ligation and nested PCR reads in MiXCR, keeping a single row per CDR3 protein. The sample has some 82,000 distinct CDR3 sequences, 11% seen once. Antigen specificity for these receptors is unknown. Whole-study results and caveats: Especially in CD8 cells, naive repertoires contained a few larger clonotypes, possibly CD45RA-re-expressing memory cells.

Source material: naive CD4+ T cells from blood. Receptors originate from a human donor in good health.

This clonotype has more than one count but fewer than ten. This chain connects TRBV20-1 to TRBJ1-6, with D perhaps matching TRBD1 (6 bases). The germline V and J ends were trimmed by 8 bases and 2 bases, with 13 bases remaining between them. The CDR3 covers 14 residues. Germline values: CDR1 DFQATT, CDR2 SNEGSKA (reference sequence). CDR3 sequence reads: CSTTGITYNSPLHF. CDR3 nucleotide sequence: TGCAGTACTACAGGGATTACCTATAATTCACCCCTCCACTTT.

The chain joins TRBV27 to TRBJ2-1; the match to TRBD2 covers 7 bases. CDR3 length: 17 residues. V shed 2 bases, J shed 2 bases, and the junction held 9 bases outside the gene matches. The germline gives CDR1 MNHEY, CDR2 SMNVEV (reference sequence). The CDR3 DNA follows: TGTGCCAGCAGTTTACGGTTCGCGGGAGTTACCTACAATGAGCAGTTCTTC. It is translated as CASSLRFAGVTYNEQFF.

The rearrangement links TRBV5-1 to TRBJ1-1, with TRBD1 matching 8 bases. Per the germline V gene, CDR1 is SGHRS and CDR2 is YFSETQ. There are 14 residues in the CDR3. V dropped 6 bases and J dropped 1; count of bases not matched to a gene: 5. CDR3: CASKQGVTNTEAFF. In DNA, the CDR3 is TGCGCCAGCAAACAGGGGGTCACGAACACTGAAGCTTTCTTT.

The sample holds a few counts of this clonotype. The gene calls are TRBV14 and TRBJ1-2; D is ambiguous. The ends were cut back, 1 base at V and 1 base at J, with 7 bases in the middle. The CDR3 is 14 residues long. Germline loops: CDR1 SGHDN, CDR2 FVKESK. CDR3 in amino acids: CASSQARFNYGYTF. The CDR3 bases are TGTGCCAGCAGCCAAGCCCGCTTTAACTATGGCTACACCTTC.

There are a few counts of this clonotype. The rearrangement joins TRBV20-1 to TRBJ2-7; perhaps D is TRBD1 or TRBD2 (5 bases each). Per the germline V gene, CDR1 is DFQATT and CDR2 is SNEGSKA (reference sequence). Trimming pared 5 bases from V and 3 bases from J, leaving 35 bases between. This CDR3 contains 20 residues. CDR3 bases: TGCAGTGCTTCAGGAGGCAGGAAGGAGGTTTCGTCCAGGGAAAGCTACGAGCAGTACTTC. Its translation: CSASGGRKEVSSRESYEQYF.

This clonotype was counted at least ten times. This chain joins TRBV7-2 and TRBJ1-2; D possibly corresponds to TRBD1 (5 bases). The CDR3 covers 16 residues. Trimming removed 0 bases at V and 3 bases at J, with 14 bases between. CDR1 and CDR2 from the germline V gene are SGHTA and FQGNSA. The CDR3 coding sequence is TGTGCCAGCAGCTTAGCTTTGGCACCGGGGGACTATGGCTACACCTTC. Its protein is CASSLALAPGDYGYTF. Full variable domain (outside the CDR3, taken from reference TRBV7-2 and TRBJ1-2): GAGVSQSPSNKVTEKGKDVELRCDPISGHTALYWYRQSLGQGLEFLIYFQGNSAPDKSGLPSDRFSAERTGGSVSTLTIQRTQQEDSAVYLCASSLALAPGDYGYTFGSGTRLTVV.

Many counts were recorded for this clonotype. This chain uses TRBV15 with TRBJ2-7, with D perhaps matching TRBD2 (5 bases). V dropped 1 base and J dropped 0 bases, with 10 bases sitting between them. Germline values: CDR1 LNHNV, CDR2 YYDKDF (reference sequence). There are 15 residues in the CDR3. CDR3 in amino acids: CATSRGTELSYEQYF. CDR3 coding DNA: TGTGCCACCAGCAGAGGGACTGAACTCTCCTACGAGCAGTACTTC.

The rearrangement links TRBV5-1 to TRBJ2-3, with a tentative D call TRBD2 (7 bases). The germline V gene encodes CDR1 SGHRS and CDR2 YFSETQ. V shed 0 bases and J shed 4 bases, with 12 bases lying between them. This CDR3 comprises 15 residues. The CDR3 bases are TGCGCCAGCAGCTTGGTGGTCGGGGGGCCAGATACGCAGTATTTT. This encodes CASSLVVGGPDTQYF.

In regard to this clonotype: A much more abundant neighbour one base away suggests this may be a read error. CDR3 residues: CASSRQEIWPRETQYF. Here the CDR3 DNA reads TGTGCCAGCAGCCGCCAGGAGATATGGCCTCGGGAGACCCAGTACTTC. The chain uses TRBV6-6 and TRBJ2-5, with D hard to call. V was pared by 6 bases and J by 5 bases, with 22 bases between. This CDR3 spans 16 amino acids. Germline assignment: CDR1 MNHNY and CDR2 SVGAGI (reference sequence).

This clonotype has a handful of counts. The chain combines TRBV29-1 with TRBJ2-3, with D perhaps TRBD1 (5 bases). From germline, CDR1 is SQVTM and CDR2 ANQGSEA. The CDR3 contains 12 residues. The V end was cut by 3 bases, the J end by 3 bases, with 7 bases between. CDR3 residues: CSVEKGTDTQYF. CDR3 nucleotide sequence: TGCAGCGTTGAGAAGGGGACAGATACGCAGTATTTT.

This clonotype came up once. For the CDR3, the DNA is TGTGCCATAAGACAGGGGGAGGTGAACACTGAAGCTTTCTTT. This encodes CAIRQGEVNTEAFF. The gene calls are TRBV10-3 and TRBJ1-1, with 9 bases that match TRBD1. Per the germline V gene, CDR1 is ENHRY and CDR2 is SYGVKD. After removal of 9 bases from V and 0 bases from J, the junction contained 5 bases not matched to a gene. This CDR3 has 14 amino acids.

This clonotype has just a few counts. V is TRBV29-1 and J is TRBJ2-2; 7 bases fit TRBD2. This CDR3 is 16 amino acids long. Germline V gives CDR1 SQVTM, CDR2 ANQGSEA. The V gene end was trimmed by 6 bases and the J gene end by 6 bases; junction bases not matched to a gene: 16. The CDR3 region is CSVTPPGLIGAGELFF. In nucleotides, the CDR3 is TGCAGCGTGACCCCCCCGGGACTAATAGGCGCCGGGGAGCTGTTTTTT.

The chain is built from TRBV5-5 and TRBJ1-4; D gene ambiguous. The CDR3 runs to 13 residues. Germline CDR1 and CDR2: SGHKS and YYEKEE (reference sequence). With 2 bases removed from V and 7 bases from J, the gap between germline ends came to 9 bases. DNA of the CDR3: TGTGCCAGCAGCTTATGGGGATCTGAAAAACTGTTTTTT. This sequence encodes CASSLWGSEKLFF. Full variable domain (rest looked up from reference TRBV5-5 and TRBJ1-4): DAGVTQSPTHLIKTRGQQVTLRCSPISGHKSVSWYQQVLGQGPQFIFQYYEKEERGRGNFPDRFSARQFPNYSSELNVNALLLGDSALYLCASSLWGSEKLFFGSGTQLSVL.

At least ten counts were recorded for this clonotype. J is TRBJ2-1 and V is TRBV20-1; TRBD1 aligns across 8 bases. Per the germline V gene, CDR1 is DFQATT and CDR2 is SNEGSKA (reference sequence). Trimming at V came to 4 bases and at J to 4 bases, leaving 3 bases not matched to a gene. The CDR3 extends over 13 amino acids. The chain's CDR3 is CSATGGAYNEQFF. CDR3 DNA sequence: TGCAGTGCTACAGGGGGCGCGTACAATGAGCAGTTCTTC.

This clonotype occurred many times. This chain links TRBV14 with TRBJ1-1; D ambiguous. Germline CDR1 is SGHDN and CDR2 is FVKESK. Trimming cost V 1 base and J 7 bases, with 16 bases left between them. The CDR3 runs to 15 residues. The CDR3 DNA sequence: TGTGCCAGCAGCCAAGGCCCGGGCAGCCGATATGAAGCTTTCTTT. Its translation: CASSQGPGSRYEAFF.

The V and J genes are TRBV6-6 and TRBJ2-7; D uncertain. V lost 5 bases, J lost 6 bases, and 8 bases lay in between. Germline lookup yields CDR1 MNHNY and CDR2 SVGAGI (reference sequence). The CDR3 spans 11 residues. The CDR3 sequence: CASSTDTEQYF. The CDR3 bases are TGTGCCAGCAGTACGGATACCGAGCAGTACTTC.

The chain is built from TRBV29-1 and TRBJ1-2, with 7 positions matching TRBD1. Trimming took 2 bases from V and 4 from J; bases not matched to a gene: 7. The CDR3 has 14 residues. In germline, CDR1 is SQVTM, CDR2 ANQGSEA. The CDR3 sequence is CSVERGQPPYGYTF. The DNA for the CDR3 is TGCAGCGTTGAAAGGGGGCAACCTCCCTATGGCTACACCTTC.

This clonotype was seen a few times. The rearrangement joins TRBV25-1 to TRBJ1-6; weak D call: TRBD1 (5 bases). CDR3 length: 15 residues. Germline CDR1 and CDR2: MGHDK and SYGVNS. The V and J ends lost 5 bases and 3 bases respectively, with 11 bases between them. The CDR3 DNA reads TGTGCCAGCAGTTTTGGGGGTCTCTATAATTCACCCCTCCACTTT. As protein: CASSFGGLYNSPLHF.

V gene TRBV19 combines with J gene TRBJ1-2; tentatively, D is TRBD1 (5 bases). CDR3 length: 14 residues. Germline V CDR1 and CDR2: LNHDA, SQIVND (reference sequence). Trimming took off 8 bases at V and 4 bases at J, with 17 bases between the two ends. The CDR3 DNA is TGTGCCAGTGAGGGACGGCCCAGCGGCTATGGCTACACCTTC. Translated, it gives CASEGRPSGYGYTF.

This clonotype was detected only a few times. The chain joins TRBV9 to TRBJ2-1; 8 bases match TRBD2. With V trimmed by 4 bases and J by 2 bases, 5 bases remained unmatched. The CDR3 has 15 amino acids. Per germline, CDR1 SGDLS and CDR2 YYNGEE. CDR3 DNA sequence: TGTGCCAGCAGCATTACTAGCGGCACCTACAATGAGCAGTTCTTC. Translating it yields CASSITSGTYNEQFF.

This clonotype turned up a few times. The chain has TRBV5-6 and TRBJ1-1, with a possible D match to TRBD1 (5 bases). Germline lookup yields CDR1 SGHDT and CDR2 YYEEEE. The V gene lost 5 bases and the J gene lost 10 bases, with 18 bases spanning the gap. This CDR3 has 13 residues. In DNA form, the CDR3 reads TGTGCCAGCAGAGTTCTCGGGGGAAAAAGAGCTTTCTTT. Encoded protein: CASRVLGGKRAFF.

This clonotype was counted a few times. The CDR3 DNA reads as TGTGCCAGTAGTGTCCAGGGCCTTACTAGCGGGACCTACGAGCAGTACTTC. This gives the protein CASSVQGLTSGTYEQYF. The J gene is TRBJ2-7, the V gene TRBV19, with 10 bases matching TRBD2. Germline V gene lookup returns CDR1 LNHDA and CDR2 SQIVND (reference sequence). The CDR3 length is 17 residues. V lost 5 bases and J lost 2; bases outside the gene matches: 12.

This clonotype occurred many times. The chain recombines TRBV14 with TRBJ2-6; no reliable D call. The CDR3 has 16 amino acids. V dropped 1 base and J dropped 0 bases, with 7 bases sitting between them. CDR1 is SGHDN and CDR2 is FVKESK in the germline V gene. CDR3 DNA: TGTGCCAGCAGCCAAGGTCACAGCTCTGGGGCCAACGTCCTGACTTTC. Protein: CASSQGHSSGANVLTF.

J is TRBJ1-5 and V is TRBV12-5; D remains ambiguous. Deletions cut 7 bases from V and 7 bases from J, with 11 bases between. The CDR3 consists of 12 residues. Germline CDR1 is LGHNT and CDR2 is FRNRAP. This CDR3 is CASAPGGQPQHF. The CDR3 bases are TGTGCTAGTGCTCCGGGCGGCCAGCCCCAGCATTTT.

This clonotype was found a few times. The chain couples TRBV14 to TRBJ2-1; a possible D gene is TRBD2 (5 bases). Germline assignment: CDR1 SGHDN and CDR2 FVKESK. Trimming left V 4 bases short and J 9 bases short, with 10 bases between. The CDR3 is made up of 12 amino acids. The CDR3, as DNA: TGTGCCAGCAGCCTTAGCGTCGGTGAGCAGTTCTTC. Amino acid sequence: CASSLSVGEQFF.

This clonotype was detected only a few times. The gene calls are TRBV7-2 and TRBJ1-5; 7 bases map to TRBD1. CDR1 SGHTA and CDR2 FQGNSA come from the germline V gene. The junction had 3 bases not matched to a gene; V was cut back by 2 bases and J by 8 bases. This CDR3 contains 13 residues. The CDR3 DNA follows: TGTGCCAGCAGCTTAATGCAGGGGGAGCCCCAGCATTTT. Translated, it gives CASSLMQGEPQHF.